This T cell receptor beta chain comes out of a study of blood T cell repertoires in COVID-19. Study-level information: Material from acute and convalescent COVID-19 was sourced from the United States, Italy and Spain.

The Seattle site enrolled patients during active infection and followed them longitudinally. Method: immunoSEQ multiplex PCR; TCRdb's copy keeps in-frame clones and lacks some. Counted here are some 300,000 clones, around 90% occurring once; the ten biggest clones make up 6.3%. CDR1 KGHDR and CDR2 SFDVKD come from the germline V gene. Trimming shortened V by 3 bases and J by 0 bases, and 9 bases separated the two germline ends. The CDR3 is made up of 15 amino acids. Sequencing was done on a sample of peripheral blood. The sequence was collected from a woman between 50 and 59 years old with COVID-19, enrolled during active disease. J is TRBJ2-3 and V is TRBV24-1; TRBD2 is a possible D gene (6 bases). CDR3 loop: CATSDPSVSTDTQYF. The CDR3 DNA is TGTGCCACCAGTGATCCTAGCGTGAGCACAGATACGCAGTATTTT.